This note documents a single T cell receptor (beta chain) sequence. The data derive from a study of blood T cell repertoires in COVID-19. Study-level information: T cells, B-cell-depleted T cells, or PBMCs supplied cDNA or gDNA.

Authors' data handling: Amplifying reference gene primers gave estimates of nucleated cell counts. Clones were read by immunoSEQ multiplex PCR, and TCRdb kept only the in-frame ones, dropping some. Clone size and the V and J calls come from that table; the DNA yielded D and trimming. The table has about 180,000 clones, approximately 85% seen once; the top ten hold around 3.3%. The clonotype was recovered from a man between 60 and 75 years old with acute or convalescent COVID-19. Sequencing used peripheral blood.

CDR3 loop: CASSKGKGTGDSPLHF. CDR3 DNA: TGTGCCAGCAGCAAAGGAAAAGGAACAGGTGATTCACCCCTCCACTTT. The chain recombines TRBV21-1 with TRBJ1-6; the D call TRBD1 from the table was never checked on the DNA. TRBV21-1 counts as a pseudogene. The CDR3 is made up of 16 amino acids.